The T cell receptor beta chain under discussion was sequenced for a study of radiotherapy plus CTLA-4 blockade in lung cancer. Study background: There were objective responses in over 15% of patients, and roughly 33% had disease control. General observations from the study: Early clone dynamics of blood T cells, plus interferon-beta, reportedly predicted response best. Expansion in blood of tumor-derived TCR clones was seen after radiotherapy plus ipilimumab.

It was focal radiation plus CTLA-4 blockade with ipilimumab that patients with chemo-refractory metastatic non-small-cell lung cancer received. The CDR3 runs 15 residues. Germline values: CDR1 MNHNY, CDR2 SVGAGI (reference sequence). The V end was cut by 6 bases, the J end by 2 bases, with 17 bases between. With respect to this clone: Its antigen is currently unknown.

Only in-frame clones appear in the TCRdb table, and some are missing; sequencing was by immunoSEQ multiplex PCR. The data show tens of thousands of clones, about 88% seen once. This receptor was obtained from a human donor with non-small cell lung cancer that progressed on radiotherapy plus ipilimumab. The chain carries TRBV6-6 and TRBJ2-7; TRBD2 is a possible D gene (5 bases). This material consisted of peripheral blood, taken from a patient treated with radiotherapy plus ipilimumab. CDR3: CASSSRGIFPYEQYF. CDR3 sequence (DNA): TGTGCCAGCAGCTCCAGAGGGATCTTCCCCTACGAGCAGTACTTC.